This TCR beta chain emerged from a study of cytotoxic CD8 clonotypes in ibrutinib-treated CLL. Findings and limits, study-wide: Sampling times (in sustained-remission versus progressing patients) were not the same.

Clones were read by immunoSEQ multiplex PCR, and TCRdb kept only the in-frame ones, dropping some. The repertoire holds some 300,000 clones, just under 80% seen once, with 5.5% to 8% in the top ten. As to this clone: Its antigen is currently unknown.

This receptor was taken from a human donor with chronic lymphocytic leukemia. The sequencing here drew on PBMCs, taken before ibrutinib treatment.

In DNA, the CDR3 is TGTGCCAGCACCTCGAGAGCGGGAGTGCGAGATACGCAGTATTTT. Its protein product is CASTSRAGVRDTQYF. The V call is TRBV7-9, the J call TRBJ2-3, with 8 bases that match TRBD2. Germline CDR1 reads SEHNR; CDR2 reads FQNEAQ (reference sequence). Trimming removed 7 bases from V and 5 bases from J; junction bases left unmatched: 11. This CDR3 is built from 15 residues.